This is a list of T cell receptor beta chains from one sample in a study of T cell responses to AZD1222 COVID-19 vaccine. The data were produced by immunoSEQ multiplex PCR, yet TCRdb's version contains in-frame clones alone and is incomplete. This sample has approximately 130,000 clones; 88% occur once, and the top ten carry around 5%. The sample here was peripheral blood, taken 28 days after the second AZD1222 dose. All receptors derive from an adult who received the AZD1222 COVID-19 vaccine. CDR3s include the opening cysteine and the closing phenylalanine or tryptophan. A D gene is named only where the DNA matches it firmly. A clone size is listed for some rows: how often the clone was seen (once, few, many), or a class if it is expanded.

j_call | v_call | d_call | clone_size | cdr3_aa | cdr3_nt
TRBJ1-2 | TRBV5-6 | NA | NA | CASSLSGSYGYTF | TGTGCCAGCAGCTTGTCAGGGTCCTATGGCTACACCTTC
TRBJ2-3 | TRBV28 | NA | NA | CASSLPQGTRDTQYF | TGTGCCAGCAGTTTACCTCAGGGGACTCGAGATACGCAGTATTTT
TRBJ2-7 | TRBV5-1 | NA | once | CASSDTARSRSYEQYF | TGCGCCAGCAGCGATACCGCACGAAGCCGCTCCTACGAGCAGTACTTC
TRBJ2-5 | TRBV2 | TRBD2 | NA | CASIPERGGETQYF | TGTGCCAGCATCCCAGAGCGGGGGGGAGAGACCCAGTACTTC
TRBJ1-1 | TRBV11-3 | NA | NA | CASSLAGENTEAFF | TGTGCCAGCAGCTTAGCAGGAGAGAACACTGAAGCTTTCTTT
TRBJ2-7 | TRBV28 | TRBD1 | NA | CASIPQGQGTYEQYF | TGTGCCAGCATCCCACAGGGACAGGGTACCTACGAGCAGTACTTC
TRBJ2-1 | TRBV5-1 | NA | NA | CASSPGPGRGYNEQFF | TGCGCCAGCAGCCCCGGTCCCGGGAGAGGTTACAATGAGCAGTTCTTC
TRBJ1-1 | TRBV18 | NA | NA | CASSPTAGARTEAFF | TGTGCCAGCTCACCAACGGCAGGGGCGAGGACTGAAGCTTTCTTT
TRBJ2-7 | TRBV5-1 | TRBD2 | NA | CASSLEGLAVSYEQYF | TGCGCCAGCAGCTTGGAGGGACTAGCGGTCTCCTACGAGCAGTACTTC
TRBJ2-3 | TRBV5-1 | NA | NA | CASSIRDRSTDTQYF | TGCGCCAGCAGCATACGGGACCGCAGCACAGATACGCAGTATTTT
TRBJ2-7 | TRBV11-3 | NA | NA | CASRHSGTTYEQYF | TGTGCCAGCAGACACTCCGGGACAACCTACGAGCAGTACTTC
TRBJ1-6 | TRBV12-5 | NA | NA | CASGLVGQNNSPLHF | TGTGCTAGTGGTTTGGTAGGACAGAATAATTCACCCCTCCACTTT
TRBJ1-6 | TRBV7-8 | TRBD1 | once | CASSWTTGGNSPLHF | TGTGCCAGCAGCTGGACGACAGGGGGTAATTCACCCCTCCACTTT
TRBJ2-1 | TRBV5-6 | TRBD2 | NA | CASRRGAYNEQFF | TGTGCCAGCAGGCGGGGGGCGTACAATGAGCAGTTCTTC
TRBJ2-7 | TRBV9 | TRBD1 | NA | CASSEGTALTYEQYF | TGTGCCAGCAGCGAAGGGACAGCGCTTACCTACGAGCAGTACTTC
TRBJ2-1 | TRBV27 | TRBD2 | NA | CASSLFGGGAGEQFF | TGTGCCAGCAGTTTATTTGGCGGGGGGGCCGGTGAGCAGTTCTTC
TRBJ2-3 | TRBV3-1/TRBV3-2 | NA | NA | CASSPSLDSDTQYF | TGTGCCAGCAGCCCATCACTAGACTCAGATACGCAGTATTTT
TRBJ2-5 | TRBV11-2 | TRBD2 | once | CASSEHKAGVETQYF | TGTGCCAGCAGCGAACACAAAGCGGGAGTTGAGACCCAGTACTTC
TRBJ1-2 | TRBV12-3/TRBV12-4 | NA | NA | CASSLGGWGYTF | TGTGCCAGCAGTTTAGGAGGATGGGGCTACACCTTC
TRBJ1-2 | TRBV5-5 | NA | once | CASSSGTGNYGYTF | TGTGCCAGCAGCTCCGGGACGGGGAACTATGGCTACACCTTC
TRBJ2-5 | TRBV7-2 | NA | NA | CASSLSGQETQYF | TGTGCCAGCAGCTTATCGGGCCAAGAGACCCAGTACTTC
TRBJ2-5 | TRBV28 | TRBD2 | NA | CASSRGLAGVETQYF | TGTGCCAGCAGTAGGGGGCTAGCGGGAGTGGAGACCCAGTACTTC
TRBJ1-2 | TRBV4-3 | NA | NA | CASSQTTLSNYGYTF | TGCGCCAGCAGCCAAACCACTCTCTCTAACTATGGCTACACCTTC
TRBJ2-7 | TRBV7-2 | TRBD2 | NA | CASSLGAGGREQYF | TGTGCCAGCAGCTTAGGGGCGGGGGGCCGCGAGCAGTACTTC
TRBJ2-4 | TRBV15 | NA | NA | CATSTGIAKNIQYF | TGTGCCACCAGCACTGGGATAGCCAAAAACATTCAGTACTTC
TRBJ2-5 | TRBV5-8 | TRBD1 | NA | CASSSGGFETQYF | TGTGCCAGCAGCTCAGGGGGTTTTGAGACCCAGTACTTC
TRBJ1-6 | TRBV19 | TRBD1 | NA | CASTRQGEGSPLHF | TGTGCCAGTACCCGACAGGGTGAGGGTTCACCCCTCCACTTT
TRBJ1-4 | TRBV20-1 | NA | NA | CGRYRDEKLFF | TGCGGCCGGTACAGAGATGAAAAACTGTTTTTT
TRBJ2-5 | TRBV16 | TRBD1 | once | CASSLQGARQETQYF | TGTGCCAGCAGCCTTCAGGGGGCCAGACAAGAGACCCAGTACTTC
TRBJ1-2 | TRBV5-6 | TRBD1 | NA | CASRRTGEGYGYTF | TGTGCCAGCAGGCGAACAGGGGAGGGCTATGGCTACACCTTC
TRBJ2-5 | TRBV2 | TRBD2 | NA | CASSESGLAGKETQYF | TGTGCCAGCAGTGAAAGCGGACTAGCGGGGAAAGAGACCCAGTACTTC
TRBJ2-1 | TRBV5-1 | TRBD2 | NA | CASSLPLAGGPYNEQFF | TGCGCCAGCAGCTTGCCCCTAGCGGGAGGGCCCTACAATGAGCAGTTCTTC
TRBJ2-7 | TRBV5-1 | NA | NA | CASSRDTYEQYF | TGCGCCAGCAGCCGGGACACCTACGAGCAGTACTTC
TRBJ1-3 | TRBV6-5 | NA | NA | CASRVTESSGNTIYF | TGTGCCAGCAGGGTAACCGAAAGCTCTGGAAACACCATATATTTT
TRBJ2-2 | TRBV18 | TRBD2 | few | CASSPGLAGAYTGELFF | TGTGCCAGCTCACCGGGACTAGCGGGAGCCTACACCGGGGAGCTGTTTTTT
TRBJ2-2 | TRBV25-1 | TRBD2 | few | CASSGWVSGITGELFF | TGTGCCAGCAGTGGGTGGGTTAGCGGGATCACCGGGGAGCTGTTTTTT
TRBJ1-4 | TRBV27 | NA | NA | CASSLAGEEKLFF | TGTGCCAGCAGTTTGGCTGGGGAGGAAAAACTGTTTTTT
TRBJ2-7 | TRBV12-3/TRBV12-4 | NA | NA | CASSPAGTYEQYF | TGTGCCAGCAGTCCGGCAGGGACCTACGAGCAGTACTTC
TRBJ1-1 | TRBV7-9 | NA | NA | CASSPADRNTEAFF | TGTGCCAGCAGTCCAGCCGACCGGAACACTGAAGCTTTCTTT
TRBJ2-7 | TRBV25-1 | NA | NA | CASSELRARGYEQYF | TGTGCCAGCAGTGAACTTCGGGCGAGGGGTTACGAGCAGTACTTC
TRBJ1-6 | TRBV5-4 | TRBD1 | NA | CASSPGTAELPPLHF | TGTGCCAGCAGCCCCGGGACAGCCGAGCTCCCACCCCTCCACTTT
TRBJ1-4 | TRBV28 | NA | NA | CASSLYRVSNEKLFF | TGTGCCAGCAGTTTGTACAGGGTGTCTAATGAAAAACTGTTTTTT
TRBJ2-2 | TRBV19 | NA | NA | CASWHGELFF | TGTGCGTCATGGCACGGGGAGCTGTTTTTT
TRBJ1-5 | TRBV6-1 | TRBD1 | NA | CASSDQGGRNNQPQHF | TGTGCCAGCAGTGACCAGGGGGGACGGAACAATCAGCCCCAGCATTTT
TRBJ2-7 | TRBV11-1 | NA | NA | CASSSQAILSYEQYF | TGTGCCAGCAGCTCCCAGGCTATTTTATCCTACGAGCAGTACTTC
TRBJ1-2 | TRBV7-9 | NA | NA | CASSTREGNYGYTF | TGTGCCAGCAGCACCAGGGAAGGGAACTATGGCTACACCTTC
TRBJ2-2 | TRBV7-2 | NA | NA | CASSLVGVGGELFF | TGTGCCAGCAGCTTAGTTGGAGTAGGCGGGGAGCTGTTTTTT
TRBJ1-3 | TRBV6-6 | NA | NA | CASSSGKGGSGNTIYF | TGTGCCAGCAGCTCTGGTAAAGGGGGCTCTGGAAACACCATATATTTT
TRBJ1-4 | TRBV27 | NA | few | CASSLGIQGEKLFF | TGTGCCAGCAGTTTGGGTATCCAGGGGGAAAAACTGTTTTTT
TRBJ2-5 | TRBV1 | NA | NA | CTRSLRGPETQYF | TGCACCAGGTCCCTCAGGGGACCGGAGACCCAGTACTTC
TRBJ2-6 | TRBV30 | NA | NA | CAWVNSGANVLTF | TGTGCCTGGGTTAACTCTGGGGCCAACGTCCTGACTTTC
TRBJ2-1 | TRBV15 | TRBD2 | NA | CATSREGLAGNEQFF | TGTGCCACCAGCAGAGAGGGACTAGCGGGAAATGAGCAGTTCTTC
TRBJ1-1 | TRBV5-1 | NA | NA | CASSLEEGTRAFF | TGCGCCAGCAGCTTGGAGGAGGGGACGAGGGCTTTCTTT
TRBJ2-1 | TRBV7-9 | TRBD2 | NA | CASSLKMRLAGLYNEQFF | TGTGCCAGCAGCTTAAAGATGAGGCTAGCGGGACTCTACAATGAGCAGTTCTTC
TRBJ1-4 | TRBV9 | TRBD1 | NA | CASSVGTGGEKLFF | TGTGCCAGCAGCGTAGGGACAGGGGGTGAAAAACTGTTTTTT
TRBJ2-2 | TRBV9 | TRBD1 | NA | CASSVRGQGNTGELFF | TGTGCCAGCAGCGTCCGAGGACAGGGCAACACCGGGGAGCTGTTTTTT